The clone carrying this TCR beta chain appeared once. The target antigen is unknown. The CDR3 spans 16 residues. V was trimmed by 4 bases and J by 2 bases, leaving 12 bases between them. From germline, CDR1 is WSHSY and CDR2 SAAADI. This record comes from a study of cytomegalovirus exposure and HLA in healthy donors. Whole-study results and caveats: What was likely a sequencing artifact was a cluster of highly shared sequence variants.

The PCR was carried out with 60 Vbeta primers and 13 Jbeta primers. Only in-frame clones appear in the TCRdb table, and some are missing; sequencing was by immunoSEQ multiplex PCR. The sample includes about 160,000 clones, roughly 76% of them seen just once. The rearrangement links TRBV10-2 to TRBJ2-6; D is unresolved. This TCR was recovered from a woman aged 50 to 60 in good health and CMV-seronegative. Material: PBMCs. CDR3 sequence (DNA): TGCGCCAGCAGTGGAGTTGCGGTGGCTGGGGCCAACGTCCTGACTTTC. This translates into CASSGVAVAGANVLTF.